The clone carrying this T cell receptor beta chain was counted a few times. Its specificity is unknown. This sample is drawn from a study of T cells after posttransplantation cyclophosphamide. Method: immunoSEQ multiplex PCR; TCRdb's copy keeps in-frame clones and lacks some. There are 25,000 to 35,000 clones in the sample, none observed a single time. Study observations and caveats: TRB overlap between skin or GI tissue T cells and blood was limited. Later post-transplant blood repertoires were often dominated by donor CD8+ memory clones.

The related graft donor's blood sample was taken on the day of bone marrow donation. This CDR3 has 17 amino acids. Germline V CDR1 and CDR2: SGDLS, YYNGEE. J was trimmed by 6 bases and V by 4 bases; bases with no gene match: 6. The chain employs TRBV9 and TRBJ2-2, with 16 nucleotides matching TRBD2. This clonotype was sampled from a woman aged 30 to 39 in good health and a related stem cell transplant donor. Material: PBMCs. This CDR3 reads CASSLRGTSGGAGELFF. The CDR3, as DNA: TGTGCCAGCAGCCTCCGAGGGACTAGCGGGGGGGCCGGGGAGCTGTTTTTT.